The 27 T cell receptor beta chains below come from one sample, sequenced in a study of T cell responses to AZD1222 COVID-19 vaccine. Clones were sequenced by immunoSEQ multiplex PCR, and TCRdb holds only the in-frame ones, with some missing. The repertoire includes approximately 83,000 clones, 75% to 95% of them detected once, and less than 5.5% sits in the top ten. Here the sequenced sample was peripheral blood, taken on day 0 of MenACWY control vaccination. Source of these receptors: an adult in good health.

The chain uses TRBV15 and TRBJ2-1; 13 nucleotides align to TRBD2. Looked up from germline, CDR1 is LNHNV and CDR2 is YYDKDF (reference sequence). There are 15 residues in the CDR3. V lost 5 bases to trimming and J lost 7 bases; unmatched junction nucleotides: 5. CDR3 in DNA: TGTGCCACCAGCCACGGACTAGCGGGAGATAATGAGCAGTTCTTC. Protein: CATSHGLAGDNEQFF.

The CDR3 is CASRGNGQHYEQYF. CDR3 in DNA: TGTGCCAGTAGGGGGAATGGACAGCATTACGAGCAGTACTTC. V gene TRBV19 combines with J gene TRBJ2-7; D might be TRBD1 (6 bases). The CDR3 runs 14 residues. CDR1 LNHDA and CDR2 SQIVND come from the germline V gene (reference sequence). V lost 6 bases, J lost 4 bases, and 16 bases lay in between. Combining the CDR3 with reference TRBV19 and TRBJ2-7 gives the whole variable domain DGGITQSPKYLFRKEGQNVTLSCEQNLNHDAMYWYRQDPGQGLRLIYYSQIVNDFQKGDIAEGYSVSREKKESFPLTVTSAQKNPTAFYLCASRGNGQHYEQYFGPGTRLTVT.

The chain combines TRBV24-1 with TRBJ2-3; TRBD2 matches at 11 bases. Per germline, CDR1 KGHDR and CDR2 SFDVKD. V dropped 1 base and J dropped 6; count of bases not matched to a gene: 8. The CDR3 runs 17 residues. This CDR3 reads CATSDFPLAGGADTQYF. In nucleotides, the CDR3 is TGTGCCACCAGTGATTTCCCGTTAGCGGGAGGGGCCGATACGCAGTATTTT.

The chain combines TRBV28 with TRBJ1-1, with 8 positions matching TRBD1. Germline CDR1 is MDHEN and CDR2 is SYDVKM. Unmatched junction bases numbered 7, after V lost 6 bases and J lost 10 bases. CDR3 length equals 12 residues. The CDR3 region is CASRSGGRGAFF. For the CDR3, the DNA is TGTGCCAGCAGGTCAGGGGGCCGGGGAGCTTTCTTT.

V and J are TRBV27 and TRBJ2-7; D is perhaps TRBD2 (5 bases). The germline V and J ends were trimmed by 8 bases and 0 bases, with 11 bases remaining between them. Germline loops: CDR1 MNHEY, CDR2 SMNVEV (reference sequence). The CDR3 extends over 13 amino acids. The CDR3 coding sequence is TGTGCCAGCGGGAGCGTTACCTCCTACGAGCAGTACTTC. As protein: CASGSVTSYEQYF.

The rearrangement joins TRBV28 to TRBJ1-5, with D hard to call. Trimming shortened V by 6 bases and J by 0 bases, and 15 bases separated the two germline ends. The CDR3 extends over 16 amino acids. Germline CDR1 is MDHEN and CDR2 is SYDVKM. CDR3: CASRPPGSHSNQPQHF. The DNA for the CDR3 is TGTGCCAGCAGGCCCCCGGGTTCCCATAGCAATCAGCCCCAGCATTTT.

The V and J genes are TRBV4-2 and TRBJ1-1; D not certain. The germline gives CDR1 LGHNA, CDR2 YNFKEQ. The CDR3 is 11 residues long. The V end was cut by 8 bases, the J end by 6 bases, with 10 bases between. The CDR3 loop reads CASRGGAEAFF. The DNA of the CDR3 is TGTGCCAGCCGCGGTGGCGCTGAAGCTTTCTTT.

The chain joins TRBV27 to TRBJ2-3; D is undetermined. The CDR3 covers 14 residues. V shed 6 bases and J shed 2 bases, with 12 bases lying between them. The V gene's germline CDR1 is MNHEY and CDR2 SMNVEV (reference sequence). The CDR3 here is CASSRLGPTDTQYF. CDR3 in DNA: TGTGCCAGCAGCCGTCTGGGTCCCACAGATACGCAGTATTTT.

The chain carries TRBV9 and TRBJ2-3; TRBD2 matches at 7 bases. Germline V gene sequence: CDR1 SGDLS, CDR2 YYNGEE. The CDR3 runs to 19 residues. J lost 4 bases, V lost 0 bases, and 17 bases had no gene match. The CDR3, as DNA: TGTGCCAGCAGCGTAGAGTCATCCCTCGGGAGGTCTGAGGCAGATACGCAGTATTTT. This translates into CASSVESSLGRSEADTQYF. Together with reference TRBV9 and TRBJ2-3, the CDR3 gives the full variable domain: DSGVTQTPKHLITATGQRVTLRCSPRSGDLSVYWYQQSLDQGLQFLIQYYNGEERAKGNILERFSAQQFPDLHSELNLSSLELGDSALYFCASSVESSLGRSEADTQYFGPGTRLTVL.

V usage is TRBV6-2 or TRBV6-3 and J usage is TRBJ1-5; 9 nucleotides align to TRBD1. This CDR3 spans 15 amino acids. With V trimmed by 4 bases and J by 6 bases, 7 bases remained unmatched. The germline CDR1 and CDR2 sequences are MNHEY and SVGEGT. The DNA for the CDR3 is TGTGCCAGCAGTTCCCCCGGGACAGGGACTCAGCCCCAGCATTTT. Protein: CASSSPGTGTQPQHF.

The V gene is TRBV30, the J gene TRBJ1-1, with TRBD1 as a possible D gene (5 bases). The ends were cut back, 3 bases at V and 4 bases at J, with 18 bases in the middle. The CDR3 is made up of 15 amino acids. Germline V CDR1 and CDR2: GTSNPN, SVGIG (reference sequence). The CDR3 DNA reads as TGTGCCTGGAGCCGGGCCGAGGCTGGGGGCACTGAAGCTTTCTTT. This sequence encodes CAWSRAEAGGTEAFF.

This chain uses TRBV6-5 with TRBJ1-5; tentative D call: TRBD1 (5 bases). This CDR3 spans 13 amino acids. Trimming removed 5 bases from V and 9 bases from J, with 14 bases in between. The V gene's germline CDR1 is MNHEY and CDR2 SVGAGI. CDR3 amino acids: CASSRSQGAPQHF. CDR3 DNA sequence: TGTGCCAGCAGTCGGTCCCAGGGTGCGCCCCAGCATTTT.

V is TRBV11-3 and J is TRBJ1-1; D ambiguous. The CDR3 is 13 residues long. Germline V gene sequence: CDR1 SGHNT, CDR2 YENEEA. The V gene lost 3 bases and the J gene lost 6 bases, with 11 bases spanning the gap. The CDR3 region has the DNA TGTGCCAGCAGCTTTGGCTCTGGCGCTGAAGCTTTCTTT. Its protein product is CASSFGSGAEAFF.

The CDR3 nucleotides read TGTGCCACCAGTGATTTGGCAGGGGCCGATGAGCAGTTCTTC. Amino acids: CATSDLAGADEQFF. The chain is built from TRBV24-1 and TRBJ2-1, with D possibly matching TRBD1 (6 bases). CDR1 and CDR2 from the germline V gene are KGHDR and SFDVKD. The ends were cut back, 0 bases at V and 8 bases at J, with 10 bases in the middle. The CDR3 loop spans 14 amino acids.

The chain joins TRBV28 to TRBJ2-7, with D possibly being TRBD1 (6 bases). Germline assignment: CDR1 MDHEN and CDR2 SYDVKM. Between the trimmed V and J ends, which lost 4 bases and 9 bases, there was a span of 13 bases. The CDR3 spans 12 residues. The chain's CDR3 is CASSSQTGPQYF. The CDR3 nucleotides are TGTGCCAGCAGTTCTCAGACAGGTCCGCAGTACTTC. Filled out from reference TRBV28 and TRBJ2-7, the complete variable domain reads DVKVTQSSRYLVKRTGEKVFLECVQDMDHENMFWYRQDPGLGLRLIYFSYDVKMKEKGDIPEGYSVSREKKERFSLILESASTNQTSMYLCASSSQTGPQYFGPGTRLTVT.

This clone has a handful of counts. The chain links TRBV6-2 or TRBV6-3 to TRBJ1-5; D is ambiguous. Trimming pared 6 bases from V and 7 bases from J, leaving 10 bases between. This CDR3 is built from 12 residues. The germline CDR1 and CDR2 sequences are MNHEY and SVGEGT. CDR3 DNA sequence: TGTGCCAGCAGCCACGCGGGACAGCCCCAGCATTTT. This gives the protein CASSHAGQPQHF.

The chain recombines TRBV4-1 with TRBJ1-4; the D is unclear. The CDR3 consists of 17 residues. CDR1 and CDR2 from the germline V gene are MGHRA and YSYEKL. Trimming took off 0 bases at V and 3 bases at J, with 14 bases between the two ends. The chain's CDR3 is CASSQEWGVGANEKLFF. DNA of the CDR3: TGCGCCAGCAGCCAAGAATGGGGAGTAGGCGCTAATGAAAAACTGTTTTTT.

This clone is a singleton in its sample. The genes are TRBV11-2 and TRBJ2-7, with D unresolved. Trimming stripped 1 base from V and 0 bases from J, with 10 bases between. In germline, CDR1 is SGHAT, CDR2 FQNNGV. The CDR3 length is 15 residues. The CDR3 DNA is TGTGCCAGCAGCTTAGGGCCGGATTACTCCTACGAGCAGTACTTC. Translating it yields CASSLGPDYSYEQYF.

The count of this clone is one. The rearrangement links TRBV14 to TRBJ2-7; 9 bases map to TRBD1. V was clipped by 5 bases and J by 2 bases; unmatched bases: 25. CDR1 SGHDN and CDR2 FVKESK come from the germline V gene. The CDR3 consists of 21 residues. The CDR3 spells CASSSGPRDRDRPYYPYEQYF. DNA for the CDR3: TGTGCCAGCAGCTCTGGCCCTCGGGACAGGGACAGACCCTACTACCCCTACGAGCAGTACTTC.

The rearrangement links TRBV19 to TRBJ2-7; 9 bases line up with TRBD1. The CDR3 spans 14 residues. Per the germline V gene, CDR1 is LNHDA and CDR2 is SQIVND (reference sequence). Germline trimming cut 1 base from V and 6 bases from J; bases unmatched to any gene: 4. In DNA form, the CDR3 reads TGTGCCAGTAGTATAGGGACAGGGGCCCCCGAGCAGTACTTC. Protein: CASSIGTGAPEQYF. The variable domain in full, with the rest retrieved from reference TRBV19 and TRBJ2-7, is DGGITQSPKYLFRKEGQNVTLSCEQNLNHDAMYWYRQDPGQGLRLIYYSQIVNDFQKGDIAEGYSVSREKKESFPLTVTSAQKNPTAFYLCASSIGTGAPEQYFGPGTRLTVT.

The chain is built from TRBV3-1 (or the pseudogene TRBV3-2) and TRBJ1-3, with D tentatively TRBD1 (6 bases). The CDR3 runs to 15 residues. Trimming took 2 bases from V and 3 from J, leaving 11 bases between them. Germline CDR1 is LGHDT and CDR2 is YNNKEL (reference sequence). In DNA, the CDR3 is TGTGCCAGCAGCCAAACAGGGCAGCGTGGAAACACCATATATTTT. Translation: CASSQTGQRGNTIYF.

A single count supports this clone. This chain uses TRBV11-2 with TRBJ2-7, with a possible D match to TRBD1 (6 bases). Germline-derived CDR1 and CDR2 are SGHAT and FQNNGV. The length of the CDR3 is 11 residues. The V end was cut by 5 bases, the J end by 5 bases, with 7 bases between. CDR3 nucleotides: TGTGCCAGCAGCGCAGGGGACGAGCAGTACTTC. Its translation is CASSAGDEQYF. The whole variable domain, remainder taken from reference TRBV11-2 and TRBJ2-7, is EAGVAQSPRYKIIEKRQSVAFWCNPISGHATLYWYQQILGQGPKLLIQFQNNGVVDDSQLPKDRFSAERLKGVDSTLKIQPAKLEDSAVYLCASSAGDEQYFGPGTRLTVT.

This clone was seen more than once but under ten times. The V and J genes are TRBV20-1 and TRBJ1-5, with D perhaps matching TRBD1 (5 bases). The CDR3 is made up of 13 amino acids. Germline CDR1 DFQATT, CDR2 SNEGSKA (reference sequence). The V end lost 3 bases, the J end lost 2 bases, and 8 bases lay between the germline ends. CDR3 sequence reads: CSASRGGNQPQHF. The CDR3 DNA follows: TGCAGTGCTAGTCGAGGGGGCAATCAGCCCCAGCATTTT.

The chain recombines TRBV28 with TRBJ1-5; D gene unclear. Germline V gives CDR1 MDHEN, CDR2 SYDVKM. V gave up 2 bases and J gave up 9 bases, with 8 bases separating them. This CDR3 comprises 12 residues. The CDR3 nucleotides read TGTGCCAGCAGTTTAATTCCTCGGCCCCAGCATTTT. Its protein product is CASSLIPRPQHF.

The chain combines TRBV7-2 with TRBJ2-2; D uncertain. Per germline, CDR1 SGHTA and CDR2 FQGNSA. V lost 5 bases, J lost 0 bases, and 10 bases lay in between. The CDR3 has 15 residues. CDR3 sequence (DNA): TGTGCCAGCAGCCCTACCGTGTCGAACACCGGGGAGCTGTTTTTT. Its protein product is CASSPTVSNTGELFF.

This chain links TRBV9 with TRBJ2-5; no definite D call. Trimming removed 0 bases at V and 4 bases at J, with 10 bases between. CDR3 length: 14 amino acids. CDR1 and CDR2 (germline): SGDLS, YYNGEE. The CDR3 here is CASSVGSRLETQYF. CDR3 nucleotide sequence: TGTGCCAGCAGCGTAGGTTCGAGGTTAGAGACCCAGTACTTC.

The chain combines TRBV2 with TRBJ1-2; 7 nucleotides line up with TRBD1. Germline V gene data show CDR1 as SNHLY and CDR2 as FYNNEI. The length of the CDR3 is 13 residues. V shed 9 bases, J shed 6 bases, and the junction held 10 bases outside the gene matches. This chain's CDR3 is CASKQGGGDGYTF. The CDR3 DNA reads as TGTGCCAGTAAACAGGGAGGGGGCGATGGCTACACCTTC. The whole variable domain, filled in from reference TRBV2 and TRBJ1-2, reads EPEVTQTPSHQVTQMGQEVILRCVPISNHLYFYWYRQILGQKVEFLVSFYNNEISEKSEIFDDQFSVERPDGSNFTLKIRSTKLEDSAMYFCASKQGGGDGYTFGSGTRLTVV.